This TCR beta chain was recorded in a study of blood T cell repertoires in COVID-19. For the study at large: Specimens from acute and convalescent COVID-19 originated in the United States, Italy and Spain. In each case, the material was cDNA or gDNA derived from T cells, B-cell-depleted T cells, or PBMCs.

Original methodology: Reference gene primer amplification yielded estimated nucleated cell counts. Sequencing used immunoSEQ multiplex PCR; TCRdb keeps in-frame clones, though not all of them. V and J calls and clone size are copied from that table; D and trimming were computed from the DNA. This sample has 150,000 to 200,000 clones, with 88% found just once. This TCR came from a man aged 35-49 years with active or convalescent COVID-19. The sequenced sample consisted of peripheral blood.

In DNA, the CDR3 is TGTGCCAGCTCACCATCTATCCGAGATGAGCAGTTCTTC. It is translated as CASSPSIRDEQFF. The chain couples TRBV18 to TRBJ2-1; D not certain. With 2 bases removed from V and 8 bases from J, the gap between germline ends came to 10 bases. CDR1 is KGHSH and CDR2 is LQKENI in the germline V gene. This CDR3 contains 13 residues.